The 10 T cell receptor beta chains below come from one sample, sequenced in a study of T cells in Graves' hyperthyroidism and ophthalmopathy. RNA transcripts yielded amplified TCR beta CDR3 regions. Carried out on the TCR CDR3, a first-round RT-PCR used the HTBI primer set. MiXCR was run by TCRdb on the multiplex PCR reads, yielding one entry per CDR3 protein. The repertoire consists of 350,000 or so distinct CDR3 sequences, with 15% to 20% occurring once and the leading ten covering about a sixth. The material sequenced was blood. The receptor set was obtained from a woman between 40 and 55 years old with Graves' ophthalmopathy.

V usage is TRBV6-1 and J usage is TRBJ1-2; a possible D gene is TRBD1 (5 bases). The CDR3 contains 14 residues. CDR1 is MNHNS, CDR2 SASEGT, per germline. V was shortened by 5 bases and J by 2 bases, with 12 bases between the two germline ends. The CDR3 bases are TGTGCCAGCAGTAGGGGACGGACCAACTATGGCTACACCTTC. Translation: CASSRGRTNYGYTF.

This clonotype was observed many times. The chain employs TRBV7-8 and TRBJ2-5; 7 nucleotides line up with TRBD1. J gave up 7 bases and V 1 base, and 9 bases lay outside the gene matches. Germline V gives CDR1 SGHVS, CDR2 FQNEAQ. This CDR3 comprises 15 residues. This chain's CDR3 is CASSLVLTGFGTQYF. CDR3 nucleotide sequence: TGTGCCAGCAGCTTAGTCCTGACAGGGTTCGGGACCCAGTACTTC.

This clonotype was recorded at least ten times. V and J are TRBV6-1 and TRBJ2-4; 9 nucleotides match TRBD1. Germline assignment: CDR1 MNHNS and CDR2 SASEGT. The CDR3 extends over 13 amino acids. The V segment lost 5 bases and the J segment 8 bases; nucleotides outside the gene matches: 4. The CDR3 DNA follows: TGTGCCAGCAGTCGGGACAGGGAGGACATTCAGTACTTC. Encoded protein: CASSRDREDIQYF.

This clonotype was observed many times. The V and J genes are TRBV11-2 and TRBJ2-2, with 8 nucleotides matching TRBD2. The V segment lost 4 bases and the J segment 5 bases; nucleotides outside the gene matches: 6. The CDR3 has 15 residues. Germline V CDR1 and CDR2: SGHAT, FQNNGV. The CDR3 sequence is CASSSGTRTTGELFF. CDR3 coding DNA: TGTGCCAGCAGCTCCGGGACTAGAACGACCGGGGAGCTGTTTTTT. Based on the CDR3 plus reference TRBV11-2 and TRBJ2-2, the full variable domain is EAGVAQSPRYKIIEKRQSVAFWCNPISGHATLYWYQQILGQGPKLLIQFQNNGVVDDSQLPKDRFSAERLKGVDSTLKIQPAKLEDSAVYLCASSSGTRTTGELFFGEGSRLTVL.

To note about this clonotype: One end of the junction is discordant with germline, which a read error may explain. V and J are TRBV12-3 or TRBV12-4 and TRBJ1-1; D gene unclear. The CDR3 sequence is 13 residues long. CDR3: CARSLRAGIEAFF. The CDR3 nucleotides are TGTGCCAGAAGTTTACGAGCGGGGATTGAAGCTTTCTTC.

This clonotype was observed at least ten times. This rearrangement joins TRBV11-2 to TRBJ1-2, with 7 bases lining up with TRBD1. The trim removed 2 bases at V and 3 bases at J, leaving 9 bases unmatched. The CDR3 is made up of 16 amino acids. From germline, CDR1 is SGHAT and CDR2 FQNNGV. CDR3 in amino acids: CASSLLWYDRDYGYTF. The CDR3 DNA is TGTGCCAGCAGCTTATTATGGTACGACAGGGACTATGGCTACACCTTC.

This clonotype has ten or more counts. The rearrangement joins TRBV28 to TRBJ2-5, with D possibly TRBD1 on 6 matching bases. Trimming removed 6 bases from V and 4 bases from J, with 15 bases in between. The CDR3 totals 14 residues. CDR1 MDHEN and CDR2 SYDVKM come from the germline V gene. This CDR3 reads CASSRDIPLETQYF. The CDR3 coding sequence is TGTGCCAGCAGCCGGGACATCCCGTTAGAGACCCAGTACTTC.

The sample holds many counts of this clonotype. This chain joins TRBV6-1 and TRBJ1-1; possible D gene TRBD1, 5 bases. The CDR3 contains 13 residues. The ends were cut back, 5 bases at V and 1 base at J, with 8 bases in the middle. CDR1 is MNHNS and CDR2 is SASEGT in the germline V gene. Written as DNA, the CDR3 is TGTGCCAGCAGTAAAGGGACGAACACTGAAGCTTTCTTT. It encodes CASSKGTNTEAFF.

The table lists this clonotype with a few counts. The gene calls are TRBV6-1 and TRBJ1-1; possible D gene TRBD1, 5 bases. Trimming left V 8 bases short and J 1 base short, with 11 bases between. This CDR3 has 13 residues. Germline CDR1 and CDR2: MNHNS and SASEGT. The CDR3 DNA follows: TGTGCCAGCGGCCTACAGGAGAACACTGAAGCTTTCTTT. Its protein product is CASGLQENTEAFF.

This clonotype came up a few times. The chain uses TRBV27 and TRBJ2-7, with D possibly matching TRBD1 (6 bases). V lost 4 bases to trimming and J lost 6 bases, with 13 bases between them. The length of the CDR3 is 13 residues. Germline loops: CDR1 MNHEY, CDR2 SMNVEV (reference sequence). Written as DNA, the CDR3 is TGTGCCAGCAGTTACAGGGCCCCTCCCGAGCAGTACTTC. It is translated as CASSYRAPPEQYF.